This T cell receptor (beta chain) appears in the sequencing data of a study of CD8+ T cells in alopecia areata. Study-level information: At a dose of 5 to 10 mg twice daily, oral tofacitinib was given to treated patients.

Worth noting for this clone: Its antigen is currently unknown.

Germline loops: CDR1 GTSNPN, CDR2 SVGIG (reference sequence). The CDR3 spans 14 residues. Trimming took off 0 bases at V and 7 bases at J, with 15 bases between the two ends. The study's findings and limits: For patients receiving tofacitinib, scalp clonality and expanded CD8+ clones among the top 100 significantly decreased.

Treatment defined: oral pan-JAK inhibitor, 5-10 mg twice daily. From alopecia areata patients, lesional scalp punch biopsies and peripheral blood were collected. PBMCs provided sorted CD4+ and CD8+ T cells. cDNA prepared by RNA extraction and subsequent reverse transcription served as the template for sequencing. The protocol was immunoSEQ multiplex PCR, while the TCRdb copy is restricted to in-frame clones and leaves out a portion. The sample holds 120,000 or so clones; approximately 60% are singletons and the top ten take roughly 5%. The material sequenced was CD4+ T cells sorted from blood, taken at week 4, from a patient treated with tofacitinib. The chain carries TRBV30 and TRBJ1-2; D remains ambiguous. This receptor was taken from a human donor with alopecia areata. For the CDR3, the DNA is TGTGCCTGGAGTGTATCTAGGGCGAATAGTGGCTACACCTTC. Translated, it gives CAWSVSRANSGYTF.